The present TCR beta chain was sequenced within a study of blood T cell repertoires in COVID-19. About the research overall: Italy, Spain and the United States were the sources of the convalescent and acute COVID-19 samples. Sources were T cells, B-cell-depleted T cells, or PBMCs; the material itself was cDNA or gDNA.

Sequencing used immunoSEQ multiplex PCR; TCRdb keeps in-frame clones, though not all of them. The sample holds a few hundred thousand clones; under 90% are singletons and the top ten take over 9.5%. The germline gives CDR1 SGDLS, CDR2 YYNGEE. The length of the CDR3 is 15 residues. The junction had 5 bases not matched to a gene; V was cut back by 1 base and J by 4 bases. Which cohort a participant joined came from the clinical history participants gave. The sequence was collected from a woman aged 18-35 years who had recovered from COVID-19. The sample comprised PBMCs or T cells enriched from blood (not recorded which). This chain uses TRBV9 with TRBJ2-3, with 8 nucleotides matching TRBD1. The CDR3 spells CASSVMGQVPDTQYF. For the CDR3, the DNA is TGTGCCAGCAGCGTAATGGGACAGGTTCCAGATACGCAGTATTTT.